The rows below give T cell receptor beta chains drawn from one sample of a study of T-cell reconstitution after alpha-beta-depleted transplantation in children. TCRdb processed the PCR reads anew with MiXCR; each CDR3 protein has one entry. Among approximately 82,000 distinct CDR3 sequences listed, about 16% were seen once. This sample comprised PBMCs, mostly from graft donor cells, obtained 180 days after TCRalphabeta/CD19-depleted stem cell transplant. The receptors come from a male patient between 2 and 15 years old who had a stem cell transplant for acute lymphoblastic leukemia, so the T cells may come from the graft donor. The CDR3 runs from the conserved cysteine through the conserved F or W. Fields, in order: D gene, V gene, clone size, J gene, CDR3 DNA, CDR3 protein. The D gene is left open where the match is weak. Expanded clones get a size class; other rows say once, few or many, or leave the size out.

>TRBD1|TRBV4-3|few|TRBJ1-6
TGCGCCAGCAGCCGAATACAGGGGAGCTCCTATAATTCACCCCTCCACTTT
CASSRIQGSSYNSPLHF
>NA|TRBV7-9|NA|TRBJ1-5
TGTGCCAGCAGCTTAGCTCTCGGCCAGGGCGGCCAGCCCCAGCATTTT
CASSLALGQGGQPQHF
>NA|TRBV20-1|few|TRBJ2-3
TGCAGTGCCTCCAGCACAGATACGCAGTATTTT
CSASSTDTQYF
>TRBD1|TRBV11-2|NA|TRBJ2-3
TGTGCCAGCAGCTTAGGGCCGGGACAGGGGGAATCAGATACGCAGTATTTT
CASSLGPGQGESDTQYF
>NA|TRBV9|NA|TRBJ2-5
TGTGCCAGCAGCGTAAGGGGGAGTGAAGAGACCCAGTACTTC
CASSVRGSEETQYF
>NA|TRBV20-1|many|TRBJ2-3
TGCAGTGCTCTCTCCACAGATACGCAGTATTTT
CSALSTDTQYF
>TRBD2|TRBV7-9|NA|TRBJ2-4
TGTGCCAGCACCCGAGCTAGCGGGAGAAACATTCAGTACTTC
CASTRASGRNIQYF
>NA|TRBV5-1|many|TRBJ2-1
TGCGCCAGCAGCTTCGGCCCTACGGGCAATGAGCAGTTCTTC
CASSFGPTGNEQFF
>NA|TRBV12-3/TRBV12-4|NA|TRBJ1-4
TGTGCCAGCAGCTCCCAGGGGTGGGGAACTAATGAAAAACTGTTTTTT
CASSSQGWGTNEKLFF
>NA|TRBV4-1|few|TRBJ1-2
TGCGCCAGCAGCCAAGTCGAGTGGGGGGGCCCCTTCTATGGCTACACCTTC
CASSQVEWGGPFYGYTF
>TRBD1|TRBV2|once|TRBJ1-3
TGTGCCAGCAGTAGCCTCCGGACAGGCGCCTACCTCTCTGGAAACACCATATATTTT
CASSSLRTGAYLSGNTIYF
>NA|TRBV12-3/TRBV12-4|many|TRBJ2-2
TGTGCCAGCACCTGGGGGGTCAACACCGGGGAGCTGTTTTTT
CASTWGVNTGELFF
>NA|TRBV7-8|few|TRBJ2-7
TGTGCCAGCAGCTTAGCTCTTTTCGGCTACGAGCAGTACTTC
CASSLALFGYEQYF
>NA|TRBV5-4|few|TRBJ1-6
TGTGCCAGCAGCTTGAGCGGCGGCTATTCACCCCTCCACTTT
CASSLSGGYSPLHF
>NA|TRBV9|many|TRBJ2-1
TGTGCCAGCAGCGTAGTCGGAGGGCCCTACAATGAGCAGTTCTTC
CASSVVGGPYNEQFF
>TRBD1|TRBV19|NA|TRBJ1-5
TGTGCCAGTAGTGGAGGGACAGGGAATAGCAATCAGCCCCAGCATTTT
CASSGGTGNSNQPQHF
>TRBD1|TRBV15|NA|TRBJ1-1
TGTGCCACCAGCAGAACCGACAGGGACGCTGAAGCTTTCTTT
CATSRTDRDAEAFF
>NA|TRBV3-1|NA|TRBJ2-3
TGTGCCAGCAGCCAAGAAGGACCAGATACGCAGTATTTT
CASSQEGPDTQYF
>NA|TRBV20-1|few|TRBJ1-5
TGCAGTGCTAGTGGCAGGGGAGGTGAGCCCCAGCATTTT
CSASGRGGEPQHF
>TRBD2|TRBV5-1|few|TRBJ2-1
TGCGCCAGCAGCGAATTCGTGACTAGCCACTACAATGAGCAGTTCTTC
CASSEFVTSHYNEQFF
>NA|TRBV29-1|NA|TRBJ2-3
TGCAGCGTTGCTGCAGGGGCTAGCACAGATACGCAGTATTTT
CSVAAGASTDTQYF
>NA|TRBV12-3/TRBV12-4|NA|TRBJ1-4
TGTGCCAGCACCCCAGGGGTCGGGACTCAAGCTTCAACTAATGAAAAACTGTTTTTT
CASTPGVGTQASTNEKLFF
>TRBD1|TRBV18|NA|TRBJ1-4
TGTGCCAGCTCACCACAACTACCGGGACAGGGAAATGAAAAACTGTTTTTT
CASSPQLPGQGNEKLFF
>TRBD1|TRBV25-1|few|TRBJ1-5
TGTGCCAGCACCCAACGACAGGGAGTTTTGGTGGGCAATCAGCCCCAGCATTTT
CASTQRQGVLVGNQPQHF
>NA|TRBV7-2|NA|TRBJ2-7
TGTGCCAGCAGCTTCTCGGCGTCGGAAGGTGGTGAGCAGTACTTC
CASSFSASEGGEQYF
>NA|TRBV3-1|NA|TRBJ1-4
TGTGCCAGCAGCCCCTTACTCGACGGATATGAAAAACTGTTTTTT
CASSPLLDGYEKLFF
>TRBD2|TRBV29-1|many|TRBJ2-5
TGCAGCGTGAAAGCGGGGGGCCCCCAAGAGACCCAGTACTTC
CSVKAGGPQETQYF
>TRBD2|TRBV10-3|NA|TRBJ2-1
TGTGCCATCTGGGGACTAGCGGGGAGATTGGGGAACAATGAGCAGTTCTTC
CAIWGLAGRLGNNEQFF
>NA|TRBV7-2|many|TRBJ2-7
TGTGCCAGCAGCTTAGACGGCTATGTCTACGAGCAGTACTTC
CASSLDGYVYEQYF
>TRBD2|TRBV7-8|NA|TRBJ2-7
TGTGCCAGCAGCGCTGGGACTAGCGGGGTCGCCTCCTACGAGCAGTACTTC
CASSAGTSGVASYEQYF
>NA|TRBV9|few|TRBJ2-3
TGTGCCAGCAGCGTAGCTGGAGCCCACACAGATACGCAGTATTTT
CASSVAGAHTDTQYF
>NA|TRBV5-6|NA|TRBJ2-6
TGTGCCAGCAGCTTGGTAGAAACTCTCTCTGGGGCCAACGTCCTGACTTTC
CASSLVETLSGANVLTF
>NA|TRBV7-6|few|TRBJ2-2
TGTGCCAGCAGCTTGTTTGCCACCGGGGAGCTGTTTTTT
CASSLFATGELFF
>TRBD1|TRBV7-9|many|TRBJ1-1
TGTGCCAGCAGTCCCGGGACAGGGAGGAGCACTGAAGCTTTCTTT
CASSPGTGRSTEAFF
>NA|TRBV11-2|NA|TRBJ2-7
TGTGCCAGCAGGCCCTATTTCCTCTCCTACGAGCAGTACTTC
CASRPYFLSYEQYF
>NA|TRBV12-3/TRBV12-4|many|TRBJ1-1
TGTGCCAGCAGTTCCCGACAGGCTACGACCACTGAAGCTTTCTTT
CASSSRQATTTEAFF
>NA|TRBV6-1|few|TRBJ1-5
TGTGCCAGCAGGCCCCTCGGTGAGAATCAGCCCCAGCATTTT
CASRPLGENQPQHF
>NA|TRBV12-3/TRBV12-4|NA|TRBJ1-6
TGTGCCAGCAGCAAGACTGCAGATAATTCACCCCTCCACTTT
CASSKTADNSPLHF
>NA|TRBV12-3/TRBV12-4|few|TRBJ1-1
TGTGCCAGCAGTTTCCAGGGTCCGACTGAAGCTTTCTTT
CASSFQGPTEAFF
>TRBD1|TRBV5-5|few|TRBJ1-5
TGTGCCAGCAGCCGGACAGGGGATTGGGATCAGCCCCAGCATTTT
CASSRTGDWDQPQHF
>NA|TRBV5-1|NA|TRBJ1-2
TGCGCCAGCAGTTCGACAGGTAGTCTTAACTATGGCTACACCTTC
CASSSTGSLNYGYTF
>NA|TRBV5-1|few|TRBJ2-1
TGCGCCAGCAGCTTGAACAGGGTCCCTTACAATGAGCAGTTCTTC
CASSLNRVPYNEQFF
>NA|TRBV20-1|few|TRBJ2-7
TGCAGTGCTAGAGATTACGGAACCTCCTACGAGCAGTACTTC
CSARDYGTSYEQYF
>TRBD1|TRBV7-2|NA|TRBJ1-5
TGTGCCAGCAGCGGTGACAGGGGGCTAAATCAGCCCCAGCATTTT
CASSGDRGLNQPQHF
>TRBD2|TRBV20-1|few|TRBJ2-1
TGCAGTGCTAGGGCGGGGGGGCCCCGGAATGAGCAGTTCTTC
CSARAGGPRNEQFF
>NA|TRBV29-1|NA|TRBJ1-1
TGCAGCACCCGGCTTCTATCCCTTCAAGCGGAAGCTTTCTTT
CSTRLLSLQAEAFF
>NA|TRBV24-1|few|TRBJ2-5
TGTGCCACCAGTGAAGGAGTTTACCAAGAGACCCAGTACTTC
CATSEGVYQETQYF
>NA|TRBV20-1|NA|TRBJ1-5
TGCAGTGCTCCCACCGGGACATTGGGCCAGCCCCAGCATTTT
CSAPTGTLGQPQHF
>TRBD1|TRBV5-1|NA|TRBJ1-2
TGCGCCAGCAGCTACTACGGACAGGGGAGGCATGGCTACACCTTC
CASSYYGQGRHGYTF
>NA|TRBV5-6|NA|TRBJ2-1
TGTGCCAGCAGCTTGGTGGGAGGCTCTTCTAGTGAGCAGTTCTTC
CASSLVGGSSSEQFF
>NA|TRBV20-1|NA|TRBJ2-5
TGCAGTGCTAGTCAAGCTCGAGAGACCCAGTACTTC
CSASQARETQYF
>NA|TRBV11-2|few|TRBJ1-4
TGTGCCAGCAGCGAACAAGACAGATTTCGAAGGTGGGATGAAAAACTGTTTTTT
CASSEQDRFRRWDEKLFF
>TRBD1|TRBV20-1|many|TRBJ2-1
TGCAGTGCGACGAGGCCCGGGACAGGGGATGAGCAGTTCTTC
CSATRPGTGDEQFF
>NA|TRBV19|few|TRBJ1-2
TGTGCCAGTACGGGGACGCACGGCTACACCTTC
CASTGTHGYTF
>TRBD1|TRBV20-1|NA|TRBJ2-7
TGCAGTGCTAGAGATCGCAAGGGACAGGGCTACGAGCAGTACTTC
CSARDRKGQGYEQYF
>TRBD1|TRBV7-9|NA|TRBJ1-2
TGTGCCAGCAGCCCATCCCAACGGGACAGGGGATTTTATGGCTACACCTTC
CASSPSQRDRGFYGYTF
>NA|TRBV29-1|few|TRBJ2-5
TGCAGCGTTCATGGCCAGGGAGGACGAGAGACCCAGTACTTC
CSVHGQGGRETQYF